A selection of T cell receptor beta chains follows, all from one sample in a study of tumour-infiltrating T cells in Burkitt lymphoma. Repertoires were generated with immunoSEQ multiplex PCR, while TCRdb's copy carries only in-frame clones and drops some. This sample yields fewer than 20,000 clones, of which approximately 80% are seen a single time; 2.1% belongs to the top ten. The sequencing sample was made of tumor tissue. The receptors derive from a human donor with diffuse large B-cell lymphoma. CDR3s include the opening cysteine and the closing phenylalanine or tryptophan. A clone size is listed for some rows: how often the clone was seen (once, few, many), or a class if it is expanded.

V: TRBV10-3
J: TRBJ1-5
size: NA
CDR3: CAISDPRTGSNQPQHF

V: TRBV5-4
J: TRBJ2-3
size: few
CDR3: CASKDVSRGTDTQYF

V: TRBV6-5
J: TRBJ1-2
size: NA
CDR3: CASSYGAGLGYTF

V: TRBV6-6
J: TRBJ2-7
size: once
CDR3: CATWGQGYEQYF

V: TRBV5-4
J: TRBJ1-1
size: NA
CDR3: CASSFAGSTTEAFF

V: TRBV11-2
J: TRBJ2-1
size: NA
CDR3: CASSPGQSYNEQFF

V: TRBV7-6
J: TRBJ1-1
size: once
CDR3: CASSVSGGWTEAFF

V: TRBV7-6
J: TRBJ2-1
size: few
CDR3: CASSYDSSYNEQFF

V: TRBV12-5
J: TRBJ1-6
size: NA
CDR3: CASGLVHTGSYRSPLHF

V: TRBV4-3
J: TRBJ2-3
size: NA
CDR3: CASSQDLRGVLDTQYF

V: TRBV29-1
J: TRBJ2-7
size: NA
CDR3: CSVEVTSYEQYF

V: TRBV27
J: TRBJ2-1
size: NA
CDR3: CASKLAGDYNEQFF

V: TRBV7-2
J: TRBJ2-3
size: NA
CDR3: CASSPTRLSDTQYF

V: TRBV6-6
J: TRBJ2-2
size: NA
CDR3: CASTQKNTGELFF

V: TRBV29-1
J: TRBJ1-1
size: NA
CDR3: CSGVTGNTEAFF

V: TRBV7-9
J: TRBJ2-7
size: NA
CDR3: CASSITFRDLSYEQYF

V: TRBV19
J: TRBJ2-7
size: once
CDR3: CASSIQRSSYEQYF

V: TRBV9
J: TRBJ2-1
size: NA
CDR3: CASSVTNNEQFF

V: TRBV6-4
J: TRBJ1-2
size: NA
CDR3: CASSLTGTGGFGYTF

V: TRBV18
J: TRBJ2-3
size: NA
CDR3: CASSLRDTDTQYF

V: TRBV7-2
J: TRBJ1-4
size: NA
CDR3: CASSLRGQGSEKLFF

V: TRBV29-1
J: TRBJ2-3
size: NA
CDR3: CSVEDGLRSDTQYF

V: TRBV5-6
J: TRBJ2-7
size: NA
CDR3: CASSLDWKGEQYF

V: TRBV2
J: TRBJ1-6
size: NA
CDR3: CASRTDGDRGPLHF

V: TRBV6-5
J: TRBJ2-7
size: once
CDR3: CASSLTYLSYEQYF

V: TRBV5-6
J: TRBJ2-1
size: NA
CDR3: CASSFGGSYNEQFF

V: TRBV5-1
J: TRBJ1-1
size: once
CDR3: CASSLAVSMNTEAFF

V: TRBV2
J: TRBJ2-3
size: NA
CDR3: CASRVTSGRTDTQYF

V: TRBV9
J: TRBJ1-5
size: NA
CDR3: CASSVGTNQPQHF

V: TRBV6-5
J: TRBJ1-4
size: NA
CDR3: CASSYSIRNEKLFF

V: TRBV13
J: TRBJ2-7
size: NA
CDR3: CASSLVPGQSEQYF

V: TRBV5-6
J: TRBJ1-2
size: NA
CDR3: CASGMAATGLGGYTF

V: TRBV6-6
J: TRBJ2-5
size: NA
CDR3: CASSYLGSQETQYF

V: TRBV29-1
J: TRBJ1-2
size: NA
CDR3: CSVVGSPPNQGDYYGYTF

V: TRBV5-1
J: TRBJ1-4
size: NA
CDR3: CASRGSTNEKLFF